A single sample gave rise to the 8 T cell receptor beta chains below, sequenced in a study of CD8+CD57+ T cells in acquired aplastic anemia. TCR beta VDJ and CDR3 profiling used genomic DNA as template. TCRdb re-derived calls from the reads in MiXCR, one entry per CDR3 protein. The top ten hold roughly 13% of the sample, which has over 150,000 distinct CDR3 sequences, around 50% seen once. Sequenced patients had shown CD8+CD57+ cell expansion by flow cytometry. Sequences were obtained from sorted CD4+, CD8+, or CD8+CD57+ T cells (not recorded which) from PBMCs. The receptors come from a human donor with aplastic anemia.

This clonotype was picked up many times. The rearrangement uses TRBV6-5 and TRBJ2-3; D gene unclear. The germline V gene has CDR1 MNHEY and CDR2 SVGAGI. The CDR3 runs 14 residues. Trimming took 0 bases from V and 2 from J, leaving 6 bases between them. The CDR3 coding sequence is TGTGCCAGCAGTTACTCACGACCCACAGATACGCAGTATTTT. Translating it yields CASSYSRPTDTQYF.

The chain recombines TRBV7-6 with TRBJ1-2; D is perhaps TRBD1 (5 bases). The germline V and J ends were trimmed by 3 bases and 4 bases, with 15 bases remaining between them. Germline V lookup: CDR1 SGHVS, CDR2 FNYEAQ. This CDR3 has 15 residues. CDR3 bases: TGTGCCAGCAGCTTGGCAGCCGGGACGGCCTATGGCTACACCTTC. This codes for CASSLAAGTAYGYTF.

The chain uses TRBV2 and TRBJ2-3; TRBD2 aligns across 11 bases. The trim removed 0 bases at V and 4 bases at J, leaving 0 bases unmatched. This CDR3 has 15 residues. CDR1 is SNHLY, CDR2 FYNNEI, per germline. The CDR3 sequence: CASSEASGGADTQYF. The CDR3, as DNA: TGTGCCAGCAGTGAAGCTAGCGGGGGGGCAGATACGCAGTATTTT.

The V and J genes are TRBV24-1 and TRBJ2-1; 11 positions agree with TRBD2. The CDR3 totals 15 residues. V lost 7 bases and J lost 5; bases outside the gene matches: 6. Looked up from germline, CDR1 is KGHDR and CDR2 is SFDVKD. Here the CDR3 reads CATSLSGGVDNEQFF. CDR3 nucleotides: TGTGCCACCAGCCTTAGCGGGGGGGTAGACAATGAGCAGTTCTTC.

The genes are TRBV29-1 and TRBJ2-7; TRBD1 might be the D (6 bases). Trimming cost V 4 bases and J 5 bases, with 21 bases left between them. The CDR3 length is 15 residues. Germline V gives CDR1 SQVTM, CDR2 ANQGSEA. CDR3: CSVAGTGKGANEQYF. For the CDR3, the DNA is TGCAGCGTTGCCGGAACAGGGAAAGGCGCTAACGAGCAGTACTTC.

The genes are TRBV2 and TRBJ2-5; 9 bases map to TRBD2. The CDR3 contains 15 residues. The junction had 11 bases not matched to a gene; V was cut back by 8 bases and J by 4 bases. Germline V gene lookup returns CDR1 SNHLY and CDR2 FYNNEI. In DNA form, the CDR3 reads TGTGCCAGCGGGCGGGGCGGGGGGGCCCCAGAGACCCAGTACTTC. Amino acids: CASGRGGGAPETQYF.

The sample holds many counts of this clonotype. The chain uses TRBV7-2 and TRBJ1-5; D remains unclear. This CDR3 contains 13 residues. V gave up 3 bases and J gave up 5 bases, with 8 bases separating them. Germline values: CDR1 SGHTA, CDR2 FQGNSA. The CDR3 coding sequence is TGTGCCAGCAGCTTTAGGGTGTATCAGCCCCAGCATTTT. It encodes CASSFRVYQPQHF.

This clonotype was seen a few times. CDR3 nucleotide sequence: TGTGCCACCAGCAGAGATCGGGTCGGCAGGGGACGGGGAGGGTCCAAAAACATTCAGTACTTC. This translates into CATSRDRVGRGRGGSKNIQYF. The V gene is TRBV15, the J gene TRBJ2-4; D perhaps matches TRBD2 (7 bases). Germline CDR1 LNHNV, CDR2 YYDKDF (reference sequence). V lost 0 bases, J lost 2 bases, and 26 bases lay in between. CDR3 size: 21 residues. The complete variable domain, with remaining parts taken from reference TRBV15 and TRBJ2-4, reads DAMVIQNPRYQVTQFGKPVTLSCSQTLNHNVMYWYQQKSSQAPKLLFHYYDKDFNNEADTPDNFQSRRPNTSFCFLDIRSPGLGDTAMYLCATSRDRVGRGRGGSKNIQYFGAGTRLSVL.